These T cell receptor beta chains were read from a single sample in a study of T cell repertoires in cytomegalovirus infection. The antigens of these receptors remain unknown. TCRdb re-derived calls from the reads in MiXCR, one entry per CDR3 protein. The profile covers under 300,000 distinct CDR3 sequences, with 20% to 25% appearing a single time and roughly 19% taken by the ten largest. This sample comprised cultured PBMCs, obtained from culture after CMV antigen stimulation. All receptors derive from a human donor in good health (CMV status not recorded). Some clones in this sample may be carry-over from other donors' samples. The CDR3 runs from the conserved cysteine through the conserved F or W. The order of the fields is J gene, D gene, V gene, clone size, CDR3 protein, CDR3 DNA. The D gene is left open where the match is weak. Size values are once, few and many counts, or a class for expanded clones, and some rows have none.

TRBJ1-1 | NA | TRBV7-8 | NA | CASSLNARWNTEAFF | TGTGCCAGCAGCTTAAATGCCAGGTGGAACACTGAAGCTTTCTTT
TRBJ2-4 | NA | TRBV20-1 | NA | CSALAQGAKNIQYF | TGCAGTGCCCTCGCCCAGGGAGCCAAAAACATTCAGTACTTC
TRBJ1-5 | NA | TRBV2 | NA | CASSDGGDSNQPQHF | TGTGCCAGCAGTGATGGAGGTGATAGCAATCAGCCCCAGCATTTT
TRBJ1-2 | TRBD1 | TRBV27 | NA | CASSHGQGALNGYTF | TGTGCCAGCAGCCACGGACAGGGTGCCCTCAATGGCTACACCTTC
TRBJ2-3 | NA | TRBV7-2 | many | CASSLRLDPTSTDTQYF | TGTGCCAGCAGCTTAAGGCTGGACCCTACTAGCACAGATACGCAGTATTTT
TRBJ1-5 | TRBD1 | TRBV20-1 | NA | CSAGTGAWSNQPQHF | TGCAGTGCCGGGACAGGGGCTTGGAGCAATCAGCCCCAGCATTTT
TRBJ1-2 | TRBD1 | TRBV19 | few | CASEDRALGRLGYTF | TGTGCCAGTGAGGACAGGGCGTTAGGTCGTCTCGGCTACACCTTC
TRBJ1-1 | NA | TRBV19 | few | CASSFLSSGEAFF | TGTGCCAGTAGTTTCTTATCTTCTGGAGAAGCTTTCTTT
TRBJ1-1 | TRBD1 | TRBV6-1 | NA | CASGLTRGFTEAFF | TGTGCCAGCGGATTAACCAGGGGGTTCACTGAAGCTTTCTTT
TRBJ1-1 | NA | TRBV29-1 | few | CSVEEQENTEAFF | TGCAGCGTTGAAGAACAGGAGAACACTGAAGCTTTCTTT
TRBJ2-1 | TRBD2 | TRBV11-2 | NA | CASSSTGTSGGNEQFF | TGTGCCAGCAGCTCGACCGGGACTAGCGGGGGCAATGAGCAGTTCTTC
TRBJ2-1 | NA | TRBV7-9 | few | CASSSSGGLEQFF | TGTGCCAGCAGCTCTTCCGGGGGGCTTGAGCAGTTCTTC
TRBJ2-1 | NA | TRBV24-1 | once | CATSRAGYNEQFF | TGTGCCACCAGTAGGGCGGGATACAATGAGCAGTTCTTC
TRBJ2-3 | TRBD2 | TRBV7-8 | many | CASSLAKLAGGITDTQYF | TGTGCCAGCAGCTTAGCGAAACTAGCGGGAGGGATTACAGATACGCAGTATTTT
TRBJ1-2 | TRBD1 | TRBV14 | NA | CASSQEQGRNGYTF | TGTGCCAGCAGCCAAGAACAGGGGCGAAATGGCTACACCTTC
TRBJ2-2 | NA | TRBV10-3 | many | CAISEGVGTGELFF | TGTGCCATCAGTGAGGGGGTCGGCACCGGGGAGCTGTTTTTT
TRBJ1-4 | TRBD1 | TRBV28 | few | CASSPGQGASFREKLFF | TGTGCCAGCAGTCCGGGACAGGGGGCCTCGTTTAGGGAAAAACTGTTTTTT
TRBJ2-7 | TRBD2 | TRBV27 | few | CASSQGLAGGSEQYF | TGTGCCAGCAGTCAGGGACTAGCGGGAGGCTCGGAGCAGTACTTC
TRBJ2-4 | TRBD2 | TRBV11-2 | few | CASSLLAGAGIQYF | TGTGCCAGCAGCTTGCTAGCGGGAGCGGGCATTCAGTACTTC
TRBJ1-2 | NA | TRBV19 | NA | CASSTPGLSGYTF | TGTGCCAGTAGTACCCCGGGACTTAGCGGCTACACCTTC
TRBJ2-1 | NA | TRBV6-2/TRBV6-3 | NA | CASSYSGKGSPYNEQFF | TGTGCCAGCAGTTATAGTGGGAAGGGGTCTCCCTACAATGAGCAGTTCTTC
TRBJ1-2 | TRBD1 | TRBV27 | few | CASRLQGSGGYTF | TGTGCCAGCAGACTACAGGGGTCGGGTGGCTACACCTTC
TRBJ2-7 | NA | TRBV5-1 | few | CASSEWTVYEQYF | TGCGCCAGCAGCGAGTGGACAGTCTACGAGCAGTACTTC
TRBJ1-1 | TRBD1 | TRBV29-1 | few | CSVHRGGNTEAFF | TGCAGCGTGCACAGGGGTGGGAACACTGAAGCTTTCTTT
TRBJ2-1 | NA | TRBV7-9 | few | CASSYHRVGSPRNEQFF | TGTGCCAGCAGCTACCATCGGGTAGGGAGCCCCCGGAATGAGCAGTTCTTC
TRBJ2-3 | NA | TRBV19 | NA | CASGADVGSDTQYF | TGTGCCAGTGGGGCTGACGTAGGATCAGATACGCAGTATTTT
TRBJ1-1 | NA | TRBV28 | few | CASSRVRGMNTEAFF | TGTGCCAGCAGTAGGGTTCGGGGGATGAACACTGAAGCTTTCTTT
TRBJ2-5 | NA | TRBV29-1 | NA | CSVDGSGSRGRGEETQYF | TGCAGCGTTGACGGTTCTGGTTCAAGAGGCCGAGGAGAAGAGACCCAGTACTTC
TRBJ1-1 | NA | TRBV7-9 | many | CASSLVPQGNAEAFF | TGTGCCAGCAGCTTAGTTCCGCAGGGGAACGCTGAAGCTTTCTTT
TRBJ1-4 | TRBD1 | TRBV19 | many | CASSTLQTGENEKLFF | TGTGCCAGTAGTACCCTTCAGACAGGGGAGAATGAAAAACTGTTTTTT
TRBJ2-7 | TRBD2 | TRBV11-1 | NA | CASRPGTSGRYEQYF | TGTGCCAGCAGGCCCGGGACTAGCGGACGCTACGAGCAGTACTTC
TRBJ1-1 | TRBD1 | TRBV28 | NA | CASRQNRDRDTEAFF | TGTGCCAGCAGGCAGAACCGGGACAGGGACACTGAAGCTTTCTTT
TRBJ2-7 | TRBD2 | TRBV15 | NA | CATSRDLAGVSYEQYF | TGTGCCACCAGCAGAGATCTAGCGGGAGTCTCCTACGAGCAGTACTTC
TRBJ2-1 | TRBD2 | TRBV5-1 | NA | CASSPLAGNRNEQFF | TGCGCCAGCAGCCCACTAGCGGGAAATCGCAATGAGCAGTTCTTC
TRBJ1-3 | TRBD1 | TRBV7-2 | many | CASSLGPGGYGNTIYF | TGTGCCAGCAGCTTAGGGCCAGGGGGGTATGGAAACACCATATATTTT
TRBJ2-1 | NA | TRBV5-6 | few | CASSLAGAAPYNEQFF | TGTGCCAGCAGCTTGGCCGGGGCTGCACCCTACAATGAGCAGTTCTTC
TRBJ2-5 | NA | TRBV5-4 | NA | CASSYPGARGETQYF | TGTGCCAGCAGTTACCCTGGGGCCCGAGGAGAGACCCAGTACTTC
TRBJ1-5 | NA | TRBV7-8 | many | CASSSSAVQPQHF | TGTGCCAGCAGTTCAAGTGCGGTTCAGCCCCAGCATTTT
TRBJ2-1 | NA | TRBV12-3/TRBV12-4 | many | CASSLVVGGGEQFF | TGTGCCAGCAGTTTAGTGGTGGGGGGAGGTGAGCAGTTCTTC
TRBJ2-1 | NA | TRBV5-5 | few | CASSLGTTGYNEQFF | TGTGCCAGCAGCTTGGGAACTACAGGCTACAATGAGCAGTTCTTC
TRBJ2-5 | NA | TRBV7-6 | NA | CASSPSKGGQETQYF | TGTGCCAGCAGCCCGAGCAAGGGGGGCCAAGAGACCCAGTACTTC
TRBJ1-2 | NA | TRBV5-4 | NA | CASSETAHYGYTF | TGTGCCAGCAGTGAGACAGCACACTATGGCTACACCTTC
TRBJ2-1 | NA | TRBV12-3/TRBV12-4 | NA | CASSQRERQFF | TGTGCCAGCAGTCAACGGGAGAGGCAGTTCTTC
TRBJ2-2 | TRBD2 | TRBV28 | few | CASIPPIAGGSGGELFF | TGTGCCAGCATACCCCCCATAGCGGGAGGATCAGGAGGGGAGCTGTTTTTT
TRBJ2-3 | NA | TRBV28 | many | CASSPQGSTDTQYF | TGTGCCAGCAGCCCACAGGGCTCCACAGATACGCAGTATTTT
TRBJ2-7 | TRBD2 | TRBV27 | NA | CAVIGTSGQRPYEQYF | TGTGCCGTCATCGGGACTAGCGGGCAAAGGCCCTACGAGCAGTACTTC
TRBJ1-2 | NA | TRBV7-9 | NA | CASSLASRGVYGYTF | TGTGCCAGCAGCTTAGCCTCGCGGGGAGTCTATGGCTACACCTTC
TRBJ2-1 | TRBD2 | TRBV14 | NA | CASSQFVAGYNEQFF | TGTGCCAGCAGCCAGTTCGTAGCGGGTTACAATGAGCAGTTCTTC
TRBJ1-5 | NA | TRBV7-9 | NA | CASSFGSERGSNQPQHF | TGTGCCAGCAGCTTTGGCTCCGAACGGGGTAGCAATCAGCCCCAGCATTTT
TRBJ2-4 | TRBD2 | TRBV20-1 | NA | CSARERLAGIKNIQYF | TGCAGTGCTAGAGAGAGACTAGCGGGGATCAAAAACATTCAGTACTTC
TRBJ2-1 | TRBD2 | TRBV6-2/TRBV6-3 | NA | CASSQDFGRGYNEQFF | TGTGCCAGCAGCCAAGACTTCGGGAGGGGATACAATGAGCAGTTCTTC
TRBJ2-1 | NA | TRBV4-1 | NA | CASSQDPGSRREQFF | TGCGCCAGCAGCCAAGATCCGGGCAGTCGGAGAGAGCAGTTCTTC
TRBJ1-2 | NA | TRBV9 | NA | CASSVIGATDYGYTF | TGTGCCAGCAGCGTAATCGGGGCGACGGACTATGGCTACACCTTC
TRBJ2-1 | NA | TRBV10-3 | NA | CAISDPVGGSGGNEQFF | TGTGCCATCAGTGATCCAGTTGGTGGGAGTGGTGGCAATGAGCAGTTCTTC
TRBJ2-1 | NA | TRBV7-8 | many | CASSFEGGQKQFF | TGTGCCAGCAGCTTCGAAGGAGGACAGAAGCAGTTCTTC
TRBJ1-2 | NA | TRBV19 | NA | CASSRTDRINYGYTF | TGTGCCAGTAGCCGGACAGATCGTATTAACTATGGCTACACCTTC
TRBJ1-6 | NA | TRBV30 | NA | CAWSAGRGRNSPLHF | TGTGCCTGGAGTGCGGGCCGAGGGAGGAATTCACCCCTCCACTTT